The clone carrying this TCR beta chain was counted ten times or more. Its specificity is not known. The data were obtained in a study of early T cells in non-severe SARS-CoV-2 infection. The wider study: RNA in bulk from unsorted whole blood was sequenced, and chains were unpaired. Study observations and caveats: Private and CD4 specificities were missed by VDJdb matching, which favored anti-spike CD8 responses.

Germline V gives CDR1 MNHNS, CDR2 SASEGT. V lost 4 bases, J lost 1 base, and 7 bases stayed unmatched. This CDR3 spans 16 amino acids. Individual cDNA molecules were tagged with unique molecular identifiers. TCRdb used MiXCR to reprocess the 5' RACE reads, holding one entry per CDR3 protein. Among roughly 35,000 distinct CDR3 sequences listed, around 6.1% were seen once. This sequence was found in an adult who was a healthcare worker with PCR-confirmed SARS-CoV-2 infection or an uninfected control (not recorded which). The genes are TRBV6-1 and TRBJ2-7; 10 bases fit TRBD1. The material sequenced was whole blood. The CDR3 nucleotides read TGTGCCAGCAGTGTCGCTGGACAGGGGGTTTCCTACGAGCAGTACTTC. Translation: CASSVAGQGVSYEQYF.